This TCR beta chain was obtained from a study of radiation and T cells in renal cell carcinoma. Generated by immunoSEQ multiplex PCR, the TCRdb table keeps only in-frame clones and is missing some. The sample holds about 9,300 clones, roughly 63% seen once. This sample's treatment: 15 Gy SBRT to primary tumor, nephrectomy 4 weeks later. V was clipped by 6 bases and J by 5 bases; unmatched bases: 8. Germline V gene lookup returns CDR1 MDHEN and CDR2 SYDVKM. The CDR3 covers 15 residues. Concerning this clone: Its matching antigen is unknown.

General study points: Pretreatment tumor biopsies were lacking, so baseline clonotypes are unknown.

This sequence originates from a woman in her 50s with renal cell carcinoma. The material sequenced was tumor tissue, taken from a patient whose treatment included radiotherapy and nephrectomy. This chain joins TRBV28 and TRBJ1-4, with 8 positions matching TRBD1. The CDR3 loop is CASSPPTGVNEKLFF. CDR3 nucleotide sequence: TGTGCCAGCAGCCCTCCGACAGGGGTGAATGAAAAACTGTTTTTT.